The 13 T cell receptor beta chains listed next were all sequenced from one sample in a study of CD8 T cells in Susac syndrome. A quantity of roughly 0.5 to 1 ug RNA underwent reverse transcription using random hexamers. A single record per CDR3 protein comes from TCRdb applying MiXCR to the immunoSEQ multiplex PCR reads. The repertoire holds some 150,000 distinct CDR3 sequences, with roughly 95% as singletons. Sequencing used CD4+ T cells from PBMCs. These receptors originate from a human donor in good health.

This CDR3 reads CASSYSRGENYGYTF. The CDR3 DNA reads TGTGCCAGCAGTTACTCTCGGGGGGAGAACTATGGCTACACCTTC. V is TRBV6-6 and J is TRBJ1-2; a weak D match, TRBD1 (5 bases). Trimming took 0 bases from V and 2 from J, leaving 10 bases between them. The CDR3 covers 15 residues. Germline V gene sequence: CDR1 MNHNY, CDR2 SVGAGI (reference sequence).

This chain connects TRBV4-2 to TRBJ2-6; 9 bases are a match to TRBD1. The CDR3 is made up of 17 amino acids. Germline values: CDR1 LGHNA, CDR2 YNFKEQ. Germline trimming cut 3 bases from V and 2 bases from J; bases unmatched to any gene: 5. The CDR3 sequence is CASSHSDRGAGANVLTF. CDR3 DNA sequence: TGTGCCAGCAGCCACTCCGACAGGGGGGCTGGGGCCAACGTCCTGACTTTC.

The J gene is TRBJ2-5, the V gene TRBV3-1; D remains unclear. The germline V gene has CDR1 LGHDT and CDR2 YNNKEL (reference sequence). The V and J ends lost 6 bases and 2 bases respectively, with 4 bases between them. The CDR3 has 11 amino acids. CDR3 sequence reads: CASRLQETQYF. CDR3 in DNA: TGTGCCAGCAGGCTGCAAGAGACCCAGTACTTC.

The rearrangement links TRBV24-1 to TRBJ2-3; 10 positions match TRBD2. Per germline, CDR1 KGHDR and CDR2 SFDVKD. CDR3 length: 15 residues. The junction had 3 bases not matched to a gene; V was cut back by 7 bases and J by 0 bases. The CDR3 DNA reads TGTGCCACCAGCCGGACTAGCGGAAGCACAGATACGCAGTATTTT. Translated: CATSRTSGSTDTQYF.

The chain is built from TRBV5-4 and TRBJ2-5; 9 nucleotides align to TRBD2. V shed 0 bases, J shed 4 bases, and the junction held 10 bases outside the gene matches. The CDR3 is made up of 17 amino acids. Germline values: CDR1 SGHNT, CDR2 YYREEE (reference sequence). The CDR3 loop reads CASSLGSGSWGGETQYF. CDR3 in DNA: TGTGCCAGCAGCTTGGGTAGCGGGAGTTGGGGAGGAGAGACCCAGTACTTC.

This chain uses TRBV10-3 with TRBJ2-5, with D hard to call. Trimming cost V 5 bases and J 3 bases, with 13 bases left between them. CDR1 ENHRY and CDR2 SYGVKD come from the germline V gene. The CDR3 contains 14 residues. CDR3 protein: CAISQDSMKETQYF. Written as DNA, the CDR3 is TGTGCCATCAGTCAAGACTCTATGAAAGAGACCCAGTACTTC.

This chain joins TRBV6-2 or TRBV6-3 and TRBJ2-1, with TRBD2 matching 9 bases. The CDR3 has 12 residues. Looked up from germline, CDR1 is MNHEY and CDR2 is SVGEGT. The junction had 6 bases not matched to a gene; V was cut back by 5 bases and J by 13 bases. CDR3: CASSLVAGVQFF. The CDR3 DNA is TGTGCCAGCAGTCTGGTAGCGGGAGTTCAGTTCTTC.

This chain links TRBV18 with TRBJ1-1; 9 bases map to TRBD1. The junction had 10 bases not matched to a gene; V was cut back by 6 bases and J by 5 bases. This CDR3 is 15 amino acids long. Germline V gene sequence: CDR1 KGHSH, CDR2 LQKENI. The CDR3 protein is CASSPGQGLRTEAFF. The CDR3, as DNA: TGTGCCAGCTCCCCGGGACAGGGATTAAGAACTGAAGCTTTCTTT.

The chain employs TRBV20-1 and TRBJ2-7; D is possibly TRBD1 or TRBD2 (5 bases each). Germline CDR1 DFQATT, CDR2 SNEGSKA (reference sequence). Trimming removed 3 bases from V and 2 bases from J, with 17 bases in between. This CDR3 region has 15 residues. DNA of the CDR3: TGCAGTGCTAGCCAGGGACCACCCTTAACCTACGAGCAGTACTTC. It yields the protein CSASQGPPLTYEQYF.

The J gene is TRBJ1-1, the V gene TRBV5-1, with a weak D call TRBD1 (6 bases). Trimming took off 2 bases at V and 3 bases at J, with 11 bases between the two ends. In germline, CDR1 is SGHRS, CDR2 YFSETQ. The CDR3 covers 14 residues. The CDR3 protein is CASSFNREDTEAFF. DNA of the CDR3: TGCGCCAGCAGCTTCAACAGGGAGGACACTGAAGCTTTCTTT.

DNA for the CDR3: TGCGCCAGCAGCCAAGATCAGGGGGCCGGAGAGACCCAGTACTTC. This sequence encodes CASSQDQGAGETQYF. The V and J genes are TRBV4-1 and TRBJ2-5; 8 nucleotides agree with TRBD1. The CDR3 loop spans 15 amino acids. Germline V gene data show CDR1 as MGHRA and CDR2 as YSYEKL. V was clipped by 0 bases and J by 4 bases; unmatched bases: 4.

The rearrangement links TRBV3-1 to TRBJ2-5; perhaps D is TRBD1 or TRBD2 (5 bases each). The V end lost 4 bases, the J end lost 1 base, and 7 bases lay between the germline ends. The CDR3 extends over 13 amino acids. CDR1 and CDR2 from the germline V gene are LGHDT and YNNKEL (reference sequence). The CDR3 DNA follows: TGTGCCAGCAGCCCCGGGGCCCAAGAGACCCAGTACTTC. This sequence encodes CASSPGAQETQYF.

This chain links TRBV12-3 or TRBV12-4 with TRBJ1-4; D is possibly TRBD1 (5 bases). Between the trimmed V and J ends, which lost 4 bases and 0 bases, there was a span of 12 bases. There are 16 residues in the CDR3. The CDR3 is CASSWGRRATNEKLFF. Here the CDR3 DNA reads TGTGCCAGCAGTTGGGGCAGGAGAGCAACTAATGAAAAACTGTTTTTT.